The T cell receptor (beta chain) under discussion was sequenced for a study of cytomegalovirus exposure and HLA in healthy donors. Vbeta (60) and Jbeta (13) primers were used in the PCR. The assay was immunoSEQ multiplex PCR, and TCRdb's table has in-frame clones only and misses some. The repertoire table contains roughly 120,000 clones. This CDR3 is 16 amino acids long. The germline V gene has CDR1 PRHDT and CDR2 FYEKMQ (reference sequence). With 5 bases clipped from V and 2 bases from J, the junction kept 11 bases outside the gene matches. The chain carries TRBV13 and TRBJ2-7, with TRBD2 matching 8 bases. Source material: PBMCs. The sequence was obtained from a man aged 35 to 55 in good health and CMV-seropositive. This chain's CDR3 is CASSVGTGLGPYEQYF. The CDR3 DNA follows: TGTGCCAGCAGCGTGGGCACGGGACTAGGGCCCTACGAGCAGTACTTC.